Given below is one T cell receptor beta chain in context. The antigen remains undetermined. The sample is drawn from a study of cytomegalovirus exposure and HLA in healthy donors. Overall study results and limits: It was shown in a later analysis that HLA-associated TCR beta chains were more clonally expanded than other, equally common chains. V- and J-gene trimming of TCR beta was linked (in a later analysis) to a missense DCLRE1C variant. TCR association rates varied by HLA locus in a later analysis, with DRB1 highest and HLA-C lowest.

Germline CDR1 reads KGHSH; CDR2 reads LQKENI. Trimming took 3 bases from V and 0 from J, leaving 9 bases between them. The CDR3 is 15 residues long. The PCR ran on 60 Vbeta and 13 Jbeta primers. Profiling relied on immunoSEQ multiplex PCR, and the TCRdb table lists in-frame clones only, not all of them. This sample has fewer than 200,000 clones; 60% to 75% occur once, and the top ten carry approximately 3%. The receptor's source is a woman aged 45-65 years in good health and CMV-seropositive. The V and J genes are TRBV18 and TRBJ1-3; possibly TRBD1 for D (6 bases). The specimen sequenced was PBMCs. In DNA form, the CDR3 reads TGTGCCAGCTCACCCACAGGGACCTCTGGAAACACCATATATTTT. This translates into CASSPTGTSGNTIYF. Combining the CDR3 with reference TRBV18 and TRBJ1-3 gives the whole variable domain NAGVMQNPRHLVRRRGQEARLRCSPMKGHSHVYWYRQLPEEGLKFMVYLQKENIIDESGMPKERFSAEFPKEGPSILRIQQVVRGDSAAYFCASSPTGTSGNTIYFGEGSWLTVV.